Below, 27 T cell receptor beta chains from the same sample are listed, as sequenced in a study of blood T cell repertoires in COVID-19. Sequenced by immunoSEQ multiplex PCR; TCRdb stores in-frame clones only, minus some. The sample lists fewer than 250,000 clones; roughly 87% were seen once. The sequenced material came from PBMCs or T cells enriched from blood (not recorded which). The receptors derive from a man younger than 40 in a cohort exposed to, infected with or recovered from COVID-19 (not recorded which).

The rearrangement links TRBV29-1 to TRBJ2-1, with TRBD2 identical over 14 bases. Trimming at V came to 6 bases and at J to 0 bases, leaving 7 bases not matched to a gene. Germline V gene lookup returns CDR1 SQVTM and CDR2 ANQGSEA. This CDR3 spans 17 amino acids. CDR3 DNA sequence: TGCAGCGTGGAGGGACTAGCGGGAGTCAGCTCCTACAATGAGCAGTTCTTC. Protein: CSVEGLAGVSSYNEQFF.

The rearrangement links TRBV14 to TRBJ2-1, with 9 bases that match TRBD2. The CDR3 is 16 residues long. From germline, CDR1 is SGHDN and CDR2 FVKESK. Losses at the gene ends were 1 base for V and 7 bases for J; bases not matched to a gene: 8. Written as DNA, the CDR3 is TGTGCCAGCAGCCAAGCTTTTGGGCTAGCGGGAAATGAGCAGTTCTTC. Translated, it gives CASSQAFGLAGNEQFF.

The chain couples TRBV14 to TRBJ2-4; 7 bases are shared with TRBD1. This CDR3 contains 17 residues. CDR1 and CDR2 (germline): SGHDN, FVKESK. Germline trimming cut 6 bases from V and 3 bases from J; bases unmatched to any gene: 14. The CDR3 reads CASSRITGDFGKNIQYF. Here the CDR3 DNA reads TGTGCCAGCAGTCGTATTACAGGGGATTTTGGCAAAAACATTCAGTACTTC.

The chain combines TRBV29-1 with TRBJ2-3; tentative D call: TRBD1 (6 bases). This CDR3 spans 12 amino acids. Trimming pared 6 bases from V and 9 bases from J, leaving 16 bases between. Germline values: CDR1 SQVTM, CDR2 ANQGSEA. In DNA, the CDR3 is TGCAGCGTCTACAAGGGGGAACAAACGCAGTATTTT. Protein product: CSVYKGEQTQYF.

The chain recombines TRBV7-2 with TRBJ1-1; no definite D call. The germline V gene has CDR1 SGHTA and CDR2 FQGNSA. V was trimmed by 2 bases and J by 4 bases, leaving 11 bases between them. This CDR3 comprises 14 residues. As DNA, the CDR3 is TGTGCCAGCAGCTTAACTCGCGGAGGCACTGAAGCTTTCTTT. Translation: CASSLTRGGTEAFF.

V and J are TRBV28 and TRBJ2-5; 11 positions match TRBD2. Unmatched junction bases numbered 19, after V lost 8 bases and J lost 2 bases. The CDR3 has 19 amino acids. Germline V gene data show CDR1 as MDHEN and CDR2 as SYDVKM. CDR3 DNA: TGTGCCAGCTCTTCAGCCCCGGGACTAGCGGAGTCTGTTCAAGAGACCCAGTACTTC. As protein: CASSSAPGLAESVQETQYF. The full variable domain, its missing parts supplied by reference TRBV28 and TRBJ2-5, is DVKVTQSSRYLVKRTGEKVFLECVQDMDHENMFWYRQDPGLGLRLIYFSYDVKMKEKGDIPEGYSVSREKKERFSLILESASTNQTSMYLCASSSAPGLAESVQETQYFGPGTRLLVL.

This clone turned up a few times. The genes are TRBV5-1 and TRBJ2-6; 9 bases line up with TRBD1. The junction had 6 bases not matched to a gene; V was cut back by 4 bases and J by 4 bases. CDR3 length: 16 amino acids. Germline V CDR1 and CDR2: SGHRS, YFSETQ. The CDR3 protein is CASSRDRVFGANVLTF. The CDR3 nucleotides are TGCGCCAGCAGCCGGGACAGGGTCTTCGGGGCCAACGTCCTGACTTTC.

The V and J genes are TRBV10-1 and TRBJ2-1, with D perhaps matching TRBD1 (5 bases). Per germline, CDR1 WNHNN and CDR2 SYGVQD (reference sequence). Trimming left V 8 bases short and J 6 bases short, with 14 bases between. CDR3 length: 13 residues. The CDR3 protein is CASSPTQGNEQFF. CDR3 in DNA: TGCGCCAGCTCACCCACTCAGGGCAATGAGCAGTTCTTC.

This sequence joins TRBV18 and TRBJ1-2; the match to TRBD1 covers 7 bases. The CDR3 runs 19 residues. Germline V gene sequence: CDR1 KGHSH, CDR2 LQKENI. Trimming removed 1 base from V and 4 bases from J; junction bases left unmatched: 18. The chain's CDR3 is CASSPRDLAGGTLPYGYTF. The DNA for the CDR3 is TGTGCCAGCTCACCACGGGACTTGGCAGGGGGGACTCTACCCTATGGCTACACCTTC.

The chain recombines TRBV5-1 with TRBJ2-1; possible D gene TRBD2, 6 bases. The germline V gene has CDR1 SGHRS and CDR2 YFSETQ. With 1 base removed from V and 2 bases from J, the gap between germline ends came to 13 bases. This CDR3 spans 16 amino acids. The CDR3 region is CASSLPPSGAYNEQFF. The CDR3 DNA reads TGCGCCAGCAGCTTGCCCCCGTCGGGGGCCTACAATGAGCAGTTCTTC.

The J gene is TRBJ1-1, the V gene TRBV5-1; maybe TRBD1 (5 bases). V was cut by 1 base and J by 5 bases, with 15 bases left in between. CDR1 and CDR2 (germline): SGHRS, YFSETQ. The CDR3 covers 15 residues. The CDR3 is CASSLSAGLGTEAFF. The CDR3, as DNA: TGCGCCAGCAGCTTGTCTGCAGGGCTTGGGACTGAAGCTTTCTTT. Combining the CDR3 with reference TRBV5-1 and TRBJ1-1 gives the whole variable domain KAGVTQTPRYLIKTRGQQVTLSCSPISGHRSVSWYQQTPGQGLQFLFEYFSETQRNKGNFPGRFSGRQFSNSRSEMNVSTLELGDSALYLCASSLSAGLGTEAFFGQGTRLTVV.

The genes are TRBV6-2 or TRBV6-3 and TRBJ1-1; D remains unclear. The CDR3 consists of 15 residues. V lost 0 bases and J 5 bases, leaving 13 bases between the germline ends. CDR1 and CDR2 from the germline V gene are MNHEY and SVGEGT. CDR3 protein: CASSYSQKTGTEAFF. CDR3 nucleotides: TGTGCCAGCAGTTACTCTCAAAAGACGGGGACTGAAGCTTTCTTT.

This clone has more than one count but fewer than ten. The V gene is TRBV6-1, the J gene TRBJ2-7, with 10 bases identical to TRBD2. J lost 4 bases, V lost 0 bases, and 3 bases had no gene match. The germline CDR1 and CDR2 sequences are MNHNS and SASEGT. The CDR3 length is 15 residues. The DNA for the CDR3 is TGTGCCAGCAGTGAAGCGCCTAGCGGGAGTTACGAGCAGTACTTC. Its protein is CASSEAPSGSYEQYF.

The rearrangement uses TRBV4-3 and TRBJ1-1; no reliable D call. This CDR3 comprises 13 residues. The germline V gene has CDR1 LGHNA and CDR2 YSLEER. V was shortened by 1 base and J by 1 base, with 4 bases between the two germline ends. The CDR3 region is CASSQARNTEAFF. In DNA, the CDR3 is TGCGCCAGCAGCCAAGCCAGGAACACTGAAGCTTTCTTT.

The chain uses TRBV6-5 and TRBJ2-7; D is uncertain. There are 14 residues in the CDR3. Germline values: CDR1 MNHEY, CDR2 SVGAGI. V shed 7 bases and J shed 1 base, with 14 bases lying between them. CDR3 residues: CASMATAQSYEQYF. CDR3 coding DNA: TGTGCCAGCATGGCCACAGCTCAATCCTACGAGCAGTACTTC.

The V gene is TRBV28, the J gene TRBJ2-7, with 9 bases matching TRBD1. V lost 6 bases and J lost 6; bases outside the gene matches: 12. Looked up from germline, CDR1 is MDHEN and CDR2 is SYDVKM. The CDR3 is made up of 15 amino acids. CDR3 protein: CASSLTGTGYREQYF. The DNA of the CDR3 is TGTGCCAGCAGCCTTACCGGGACAGGGTACCGCGAGCAGTACTTC.

The chain uses TRBV21-1 and TRBJ2-4; the table's D call, TRBD1, was not checked against the DNA. TRBV21-1 is labeled a pseudogene. This CDR3 region has 16 residues. In DNA form, the CDR3 reads TGTGCCAGCAGCAAAAGAAGGACATGCTCATTTTACATTCAGTACTTC. It yields the protein CASSKRRTCSFYIQYF.

This chain connects TRBV19 to TRBJ2-5, with TRBD2 matching over 12 bases. The CDR3 sequence is 18 residues long. Germline CDR1 reads LNHDA; CDR2 reads SQIVND (reference sequence). Unmatched junction bases numbered 10, after V lost 0 bases and J lost 5 bases. The CDR3 nucleotides read TGTGCCAGTAGTATAGATCGGACTAGCGGGGCCTTAATTGAGACCCAGTACTTC. This sequence encodes CASSIDRTSGALIETQYF. The variable domain in full, completed from reference TRBV19 and TRBJ2-5, reads DGGITQSPKYLFRKEGQNVTLSCEQNLNHDAMYWYRQDPGQGLRLIYYSQIVNDFQKGDIAEGYSVSREKKESFPLTVTSAQKNPTAFYLCASSIDRTSGALIETQYFGPGTRLLVL.

The chain recombines TRBV6-5 with TRBJ1-5, with D unresolved. The CDR3 totals 15 residues. Trimming pared 4 bases from V and 2 bases from J, leaving 12 bases between. The V gene's germline CDR1 is MNHEY and CDR2 SVGAGI. CDR3 region: CASSSNRGGNQPQHF. In DNA, the CDR3 is TGTGCCAGCAGTTCTAACCGGGGTGGCAATCAGCCCCAGCATTTT.

This chain joins TRBV15 and TRBJ2-7, with a weak D call TRBD2 (5 bases). Germline values: CDR1 LNHNV, CDR2 YYDKDF (reference sequence). The CDR3 contains 12 residues. Trimming removed 6 bases from V and 3 bases from J, with 9 bases in between. The CDR3: CATSGGGYEQYF. Here the CDR3 DNA reads TGTGCCACCAGTGGAGGAGGCTACGAGCAGTACTTC.

V and J are TRBV9 and TRBJ2-2; D is ambiguous. Germline loops: CDR1 SGDLS, CDR2 YYNGEE. This CDR3 region has 13 residues. Trimming cost V 4 bases and J 0 bases, with 4 bases left between them. The chain's CDR3 is CASSLANTGELFF. CDR3 in DNA: TGTGCCAGCAGCCTCGCGAACACCGGGGAGCTGTTTTTT.

The CDR3 DNA sequence: TGTGCCAGCAGTTTGCAGGGCGGTTACTACGAGCAGTACTTC. Translation: CASSLQGGYYEQYF. The chain is built from TRBV27 and TRBJ2-7; maybe TRBD1 (5 bases). Germline values: CDR1 MNHEY, CDR2 SMNVEV (reference sequence). Trimming cost V 3 bases and J 3 bases, with 12 bases left between them. This CDR3 has 14 residues.

The chain is built from TRBV4-1 and TRBJ1-1; TRBD1 is a possible D gene (5 bases). The CDR3 is 15 residues long. The V gene's germline CDR1 is MGHRA and CDR2 YSYEKL. V lost 4 bases, J lost 0 bases, and 12 bases lay in between. The CDR3 bases are TGCGCCAGCAGCCTACCAGCAGGGATGAACACTGAAGCTTTCTTT. Residues: CASSLPAGMNTEAFF.

The rearrangement joins TRBV29-1 to TRBJ2-3; 13 nucleotides match TRBD2. Trimming took 8 bases from V and 11 from J; bases not matched to a gene: 10. Germline assignment: CDR1 SQVTM and CDR2 ANQGSEA. This CDR3 spans 13 amino acids. In nucleotides, the CDR3 is TGCAGCTCCCCCGGGACTAGCGGGATGGGGCAGTATTTT. This translates into CSSPGTSGMGQYF.

This clone was seen a few times. One end of the junction varies from germline; a read error may be responsible. This chain links TRBV6-2 or TRBV6-3 with TRBJ2-5; 9 bases map to TRBD2. The germline V gene encodes CDR1 MNHEY and CDR2 SVGEGT. CDR3 size: 15 residues. CDR3 sequence: CASSYSLAGFAHNHF. In nucleotides, the CDR3 is TGTGCCAGCAGTTACTCTCTAGCGGGATTCGCCCATAACCACTTC.

This sequence joins TRBV6-4 and TRBJ2-1, with D possibly TRBD2 on 5 matching bases. V lost 6 bases and J 7 bases, leaving 19 bases between the germline ends. This CDR3 spans 15 amino acids. Germline CDR1 and CDR2: MRHNA and SNTAGT. CDR3 sequence reads: CASSLLITAANEQFF. The CDR3 coding sequence is TGTGCCAGCAGCCTGCTCATTACAGCGGCAAATGAGCAGTTCTTC.

This rearrangement joins TRBV9 to TRBJ2-7, with 13 bases matching TRBD2. This CDR3 has 15 residues. The V gene end was trimmed by 7 bases and the J gene end by 0 bases; junction bases not matched to a gene: 4. Germline V CDR1 and CDR2: SGDLS, YYNGEE. CDR3 coding DNA: TGTGCCAGCTCGGGACTAGCGGGGAACTCCTACGAGCAGTACTTC. Protein: CASSGLAGNSYEQYF.